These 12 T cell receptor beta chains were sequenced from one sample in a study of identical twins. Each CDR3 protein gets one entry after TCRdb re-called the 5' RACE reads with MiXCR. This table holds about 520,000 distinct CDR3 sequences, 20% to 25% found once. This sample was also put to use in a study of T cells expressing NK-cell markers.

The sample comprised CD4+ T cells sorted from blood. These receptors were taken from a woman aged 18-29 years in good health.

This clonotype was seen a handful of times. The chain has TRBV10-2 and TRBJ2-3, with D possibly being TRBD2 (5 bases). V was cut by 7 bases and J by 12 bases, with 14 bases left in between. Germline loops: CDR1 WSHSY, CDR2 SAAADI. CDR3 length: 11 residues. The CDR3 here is CASTAGDLQYF. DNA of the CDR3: TGCGCCAGCACTGCGGGTGATCTTCAGTATTTT.

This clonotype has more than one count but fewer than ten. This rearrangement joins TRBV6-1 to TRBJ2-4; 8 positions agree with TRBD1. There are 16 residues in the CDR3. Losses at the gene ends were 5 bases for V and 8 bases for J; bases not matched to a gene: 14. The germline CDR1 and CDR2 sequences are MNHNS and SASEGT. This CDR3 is CASSTQPGQGRDIQYF. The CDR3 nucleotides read TGTGCCAGCAGTACCCAACCAGGACAGGGAAGGGACATTCAGTACTTC.

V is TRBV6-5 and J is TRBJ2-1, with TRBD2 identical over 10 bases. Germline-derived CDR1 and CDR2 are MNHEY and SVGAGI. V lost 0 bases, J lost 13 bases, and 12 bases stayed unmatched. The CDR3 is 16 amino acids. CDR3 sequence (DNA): TGTGCCAGCAGTTACTCGAGCAGCGGGAGGGTCCGGTTACAGTTCTTC. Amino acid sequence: CASSYSSSGRVRLQFF.

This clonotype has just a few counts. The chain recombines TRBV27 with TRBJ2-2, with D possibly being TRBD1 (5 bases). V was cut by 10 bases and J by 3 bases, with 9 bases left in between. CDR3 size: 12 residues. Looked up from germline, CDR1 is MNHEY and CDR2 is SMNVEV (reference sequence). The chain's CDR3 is CATARDTGELFF. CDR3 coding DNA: TGTGCCACGGCCAGGGACACCGGGGAGCTGTTTTTT.

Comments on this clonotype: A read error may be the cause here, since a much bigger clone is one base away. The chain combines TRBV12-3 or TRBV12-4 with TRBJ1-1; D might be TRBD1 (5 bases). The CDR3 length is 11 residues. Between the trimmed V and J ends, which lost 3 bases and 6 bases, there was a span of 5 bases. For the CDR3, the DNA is TGTGCCAGCAGTTTCAGGGCTGAAGCTTTCTTT. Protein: CASSFRAEAFF.

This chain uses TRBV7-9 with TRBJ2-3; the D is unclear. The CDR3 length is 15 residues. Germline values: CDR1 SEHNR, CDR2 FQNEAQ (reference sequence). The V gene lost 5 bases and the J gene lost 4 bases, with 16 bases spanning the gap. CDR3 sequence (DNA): TGTGCCAGCAGCCTACGTGCCACGACCCCAGATACGCAGTATTTT. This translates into CASSLRATTPDTQYF.

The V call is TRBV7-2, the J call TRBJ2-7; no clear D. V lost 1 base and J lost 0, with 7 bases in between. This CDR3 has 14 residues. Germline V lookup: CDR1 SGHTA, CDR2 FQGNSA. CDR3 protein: CASSLVQPSYEQYF. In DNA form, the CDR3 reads TGTGCCAGCAGCTTAGTTCAGCCCTCCTACGAGCAGTACTTC.

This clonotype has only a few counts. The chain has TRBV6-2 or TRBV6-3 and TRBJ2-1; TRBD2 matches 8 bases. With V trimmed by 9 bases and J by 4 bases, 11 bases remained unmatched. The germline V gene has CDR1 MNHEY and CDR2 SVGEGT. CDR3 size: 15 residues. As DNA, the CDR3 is TGTGCCAGTAGATCGACGGGGGGGACATACAATGAGCAGTTCTTC. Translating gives CASRSTGGTYNEQFF.

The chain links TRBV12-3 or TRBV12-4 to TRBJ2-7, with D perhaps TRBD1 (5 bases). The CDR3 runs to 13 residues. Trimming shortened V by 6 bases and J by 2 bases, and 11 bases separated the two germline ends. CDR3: CASSRIGAYEQYF. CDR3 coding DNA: TGTGCCAGCAGCCGAATAGGGGCCTACGAGCAGTACTTC.

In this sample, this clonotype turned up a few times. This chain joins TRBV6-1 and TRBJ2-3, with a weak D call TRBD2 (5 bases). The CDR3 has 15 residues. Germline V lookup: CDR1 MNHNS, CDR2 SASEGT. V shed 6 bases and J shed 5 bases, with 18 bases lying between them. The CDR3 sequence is CASRAREVNGDTQYF. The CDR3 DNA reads TGTGCCAGCAGAGCCCGGGAAGTGAATGGAGATACGCAGTATTTT.

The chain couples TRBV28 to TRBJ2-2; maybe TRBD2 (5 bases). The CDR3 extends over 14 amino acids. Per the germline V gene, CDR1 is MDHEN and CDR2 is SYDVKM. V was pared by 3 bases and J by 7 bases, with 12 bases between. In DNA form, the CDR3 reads TGTGCCAGCAGTTTCGGAGCGGTCGACGGGGAGCTGTTTTTT. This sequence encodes CASSFGAVDGELFF.

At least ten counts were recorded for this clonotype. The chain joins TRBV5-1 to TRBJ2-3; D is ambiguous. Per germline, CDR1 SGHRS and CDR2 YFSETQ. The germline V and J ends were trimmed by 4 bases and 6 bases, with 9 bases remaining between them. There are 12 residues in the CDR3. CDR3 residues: CASSLPGDTQYF. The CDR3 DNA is TGCGCCAGCAGCCTCCCCGGGGATACGCAGTATTTT.